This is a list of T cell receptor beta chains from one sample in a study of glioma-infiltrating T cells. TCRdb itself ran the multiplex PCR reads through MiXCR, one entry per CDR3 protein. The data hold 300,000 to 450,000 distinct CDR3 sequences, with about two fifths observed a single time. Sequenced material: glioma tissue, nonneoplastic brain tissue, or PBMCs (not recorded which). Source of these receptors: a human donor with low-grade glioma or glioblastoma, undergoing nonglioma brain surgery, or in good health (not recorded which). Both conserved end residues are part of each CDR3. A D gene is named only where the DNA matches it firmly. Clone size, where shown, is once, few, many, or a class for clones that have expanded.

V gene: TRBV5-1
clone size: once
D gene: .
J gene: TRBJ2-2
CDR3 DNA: TGCGCCAGCGGAGGACAGACGAACACCGGGGAGCTGTTTTTT
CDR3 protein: CASGGQTNTGELFF

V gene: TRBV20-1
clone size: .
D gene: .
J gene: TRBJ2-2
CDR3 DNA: TGCAGTGCTAGTCAGGTCGGCAGGTTCACCGGGGAGCTGTTTTTT
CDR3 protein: CSASQVGRFTGELFF

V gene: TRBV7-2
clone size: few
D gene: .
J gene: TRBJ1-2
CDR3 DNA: TGTGCCAGCAGCTCGGACCCAATCGGAGTCTATGGCTACACCTTC
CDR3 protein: CASSSDPIGVYGYTF

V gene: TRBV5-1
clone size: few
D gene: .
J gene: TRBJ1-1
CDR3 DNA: TGCGCCAGCAGCTTGGAGGGCAACGTGAACACTGAAGCTTTCTTT
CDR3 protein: CASSLEGNVNTEAFF

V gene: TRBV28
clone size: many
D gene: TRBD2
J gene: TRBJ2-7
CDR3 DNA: TGTGCCAGCAGTTTGCCTAGCGGGAGAGACTACTTC
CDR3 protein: CASSLPSGRDYF

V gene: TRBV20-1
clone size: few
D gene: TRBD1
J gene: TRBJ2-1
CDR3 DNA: TGCAGTGCTAGAGATATACGAACAGGGGGTGGGGATGAGCAGTTCTTC
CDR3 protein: CSARDIRTGGGDEQFF

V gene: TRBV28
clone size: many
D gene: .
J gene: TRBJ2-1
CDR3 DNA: TGTGCCAGCAGTTTAGTAGACCTAACGGGAGTGCAGTTCTTC
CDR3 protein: CASSLVDLTGVQFF

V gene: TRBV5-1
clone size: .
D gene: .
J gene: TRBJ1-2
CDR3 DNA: TGCGCCAGCAGCTCGAAAGGGTTTAACTATGGCTACACCTTC
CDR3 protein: CASSSKGFNYGYTF

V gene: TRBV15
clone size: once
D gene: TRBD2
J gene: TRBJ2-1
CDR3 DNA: TGTGCCACCAGCACCGGGGGAGGGAGCGGTAATGAGCAGCTCTTC
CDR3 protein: CATSTGGGSGNEQLF

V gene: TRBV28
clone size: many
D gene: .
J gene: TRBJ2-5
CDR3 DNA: TGTGCCAGCAGCAGGGGAGGGGGCCAAGAGACCCAGTACTTC
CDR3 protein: CASSRGGGQETQYF

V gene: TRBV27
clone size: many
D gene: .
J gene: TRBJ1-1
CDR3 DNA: TGTGCCAGCAGGCGACTATCCCCTTCTGAAGCTTTCTTT
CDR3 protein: CASRRLSPSEAFF

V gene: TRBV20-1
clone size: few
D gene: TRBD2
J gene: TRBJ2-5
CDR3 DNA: TGCAGTGCTAGGGGACTAGCGGGAGTCCAAGAGACCCAGTACTTC
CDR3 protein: CSARGLAGVQETQYF

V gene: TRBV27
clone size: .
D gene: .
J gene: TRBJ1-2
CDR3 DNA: TGTGCCAGCAGTTTAGGGGGTCCGGTGGGTGGCTACACCTTC
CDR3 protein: CASSLGGPVGGYTF

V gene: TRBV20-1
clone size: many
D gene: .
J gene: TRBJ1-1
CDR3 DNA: TGCAGTGCTAGCCGCACCCTGAACACTGAAGCTTTCTTT
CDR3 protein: CSASRTLNTEAFF

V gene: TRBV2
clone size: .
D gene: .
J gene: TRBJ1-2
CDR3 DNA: TGTGCCAGCAGTGAAGCGCGCGAGCAGGGTGGCTACACCTTC
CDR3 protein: CASSEAREQGGYTF

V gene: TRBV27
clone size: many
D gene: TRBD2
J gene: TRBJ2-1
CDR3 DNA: TGTGCCAGCACTTTTGGGACTAGCGGGAACAATGAGCAGTTCTTC
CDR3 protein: CASTFGTSGNNEQFF

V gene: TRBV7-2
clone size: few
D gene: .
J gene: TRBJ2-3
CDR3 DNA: TGTGCCAGCAGCTCACTGCTGGGGACAGATACGCAGTATTTT
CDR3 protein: CASSSLLGTDTQYF

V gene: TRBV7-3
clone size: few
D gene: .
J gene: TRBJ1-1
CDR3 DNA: TGTGCCAGCAGCCCCAAACCGGGAGCGCACACTGAAGCTTTCTTT
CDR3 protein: CASSPKPGAHTEAFF

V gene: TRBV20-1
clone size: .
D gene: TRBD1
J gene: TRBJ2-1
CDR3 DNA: TGCAGTGAATCGACAGGGGTTAGCTCCTACAATGAGCAGTTCTTC
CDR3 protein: CSESTGVSSYNEQFF

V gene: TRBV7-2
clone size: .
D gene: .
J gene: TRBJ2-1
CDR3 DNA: TGTGCCAGCAGCTTGCGGACACTTTGGGGCCACAATGAGGAGTTCTTC
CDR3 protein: CASSLRTLWGHNEEFF

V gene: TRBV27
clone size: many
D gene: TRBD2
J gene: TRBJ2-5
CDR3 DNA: TGTGCCAGCAGTTTAAGTCTAGCGGGTGGCCAAGAGACCCAGTACTTC
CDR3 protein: CASSLSLAGGQETQYF

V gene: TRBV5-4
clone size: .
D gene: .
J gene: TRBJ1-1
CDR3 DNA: TGTGCCAGCACCAGAAGGGCCGGGGAGGCTGAAGCTTTCTTT
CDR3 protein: CASTRRAGEAEAFF

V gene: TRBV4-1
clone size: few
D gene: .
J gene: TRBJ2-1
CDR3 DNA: TGCGCCAGCAGCCGGCCTTCGGGGAATGAGCAGTTCTTC
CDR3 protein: CASSRPSGNEQFF

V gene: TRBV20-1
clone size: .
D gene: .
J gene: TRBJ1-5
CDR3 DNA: TGCAGTGCTAGACCTACTTTTAGACTCAATCAGCCCCAGCATTTT
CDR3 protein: CSARPTFRLNQPQHF

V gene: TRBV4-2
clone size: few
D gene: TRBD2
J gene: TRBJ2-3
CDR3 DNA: TGTGCCAGCAGCTCGGGGACTAGCGGGCTTGCGTTTATGCAGTATTTT
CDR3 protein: CASSSGTSGLAFMQYF

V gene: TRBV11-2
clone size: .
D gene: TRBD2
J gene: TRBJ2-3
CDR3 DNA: TGTGCCAGCAGCATGTTATCGGGGACTAGCGGGAGCACAGATACGCAGTATTTT
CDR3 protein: CASSMLSGTSGSTDTQYF

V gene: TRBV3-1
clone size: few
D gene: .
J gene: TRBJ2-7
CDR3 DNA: TGTGCCAGCAGCCAAGATCGGCACCGAGATCAGTACTTC
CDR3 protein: CASSQDRHRDQYF

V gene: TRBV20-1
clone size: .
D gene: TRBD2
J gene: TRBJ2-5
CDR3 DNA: TGCAGTGCTAGAGATAAAACTAGCGGGAGTGAGGCCCAGTACTTC
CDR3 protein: CSARDKTSGSEAQYF

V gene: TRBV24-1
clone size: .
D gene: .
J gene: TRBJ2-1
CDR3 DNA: TGTGCCACCAGTGATAAACCACAGGGGACTACCTATTCCTACAATGAGCAGTTCTTC
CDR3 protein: CATSDKPQGTTYSYNEQFF

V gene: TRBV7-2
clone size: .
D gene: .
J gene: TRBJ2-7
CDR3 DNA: TGTGCCAGCAGCTCGAGCGGACTATACGAGCAGTACTTC
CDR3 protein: CASSSSGLYEQYF

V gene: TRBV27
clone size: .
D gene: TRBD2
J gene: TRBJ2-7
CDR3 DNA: TGTGCCAGCAGTTTGGGACTAGCGGGCAAGAACGAGCAGTACTTC
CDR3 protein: CASSLGLAGKNEQYF

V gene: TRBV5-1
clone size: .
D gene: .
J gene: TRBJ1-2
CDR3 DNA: TGCGCCAGCGGGGATACAGGGACCTATGGCTACACCTTC
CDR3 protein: CASGDTGTYGYTF

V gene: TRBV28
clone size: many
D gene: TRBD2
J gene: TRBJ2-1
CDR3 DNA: TGTGCCAGCAGTTTTATTCCTAGCGGGAGTTTCCACAATGAGCAGTTCTTC
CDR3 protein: CASSFIPSGSFHNEQFF

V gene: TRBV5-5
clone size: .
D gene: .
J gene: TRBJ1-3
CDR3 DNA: TGTGCCAGCAGCCTGAGACACAACTCTGGAAACACCATATATTTT
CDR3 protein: CASSLRHNSGNTIYF

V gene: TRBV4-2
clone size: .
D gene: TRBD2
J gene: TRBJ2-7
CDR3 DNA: TGTGCCAGCAGCCGGGGAGCGGGGAAATACGAGCAGTACTTC
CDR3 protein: CASSRGAGKYEQYF